A single sample gave rise to the 8 T cell receptor beta chains below, sequenced in a study of T cell responses to AZD1222 COVID-19 vaccine. Produced via immunoSEQ multiplex PCR; TCRdb's table is partial and in-frame only. This sample carries 130,000 or so clones, more than 90% of them seen once, and the ten largest clones take around 1.6%. The sequenced sample was peripheral blood, obtained on day 0 of AZD1222 vaccination. All receptors come from an adult in good health.

This chain uses TRBV3-1 (or the pseudogene TRBV3-2) with TRBJ1-1; possibly TRBD1 for D (5 bases). V lost 1 base, J lost 4 bases, and 13 bases lay in between. This CDR3 is 15 amino acids long. Germline V gene sequence: CDR1 LGHDT, CDR2 YNNKEL (reference sequence). CDR3 amino acids: CASSQGAGGVTEAFF. CDR3 nucleotide sequence: TGTGCCAGCAGCCAAGGGGCAGGAGGGGTCACTGAAGCTTTCTTT.

The chain recombines TRBV6-1 with TRBJ1-3; D call uncertain. Germline CDR1 reads MNHNS; CDR2 reads SASEGT. V was shortened by 1 base and J by 4 bases, with 8 bases between the two germline ends. CDR3 size: 14 residues. The CDR3 DNA reads TGTGCCAGCAGTGAAGGCCTCGTAGGAAACACCATATATTTT. Translation: CASSEGLVGNTIYF.

The chain joins TRBV5-1 to TRBJ1-1, with a tentative D call TRBD1 (6 bases). The CDR3 loop spans 12 amino acids. Trimming removed 7 bases from V and 5 bases from J, with 12 bases in between. Germline CDR1 reads SGHRS; CDR2 reads YFSETQ. The CDR3 reads CASGLQGTEAFF. CDR3 nucleotide sequence: TGCGCCAGCGGCCTCCAGGGGACTGAAGCTTTCTTT.

The chain combines TRBV5-5 with TRBJ1-4; D ambiguous. Germline-derived CDR1 and CDR2 are SGHKS and YYEKEE (reference sequence). This CDR3 region has 13 residues. Trimming removed 0 bases at V and 5 bases at J, with 5 bases between. DNA for the CDR3: TGTGCCAGCAGCTTGGAGCAAAATGAAAAACTGTTTTTT. It yields the protein CASSLEQNEKLFF.

The chain links TRBV6-1 to TRBJ2-5; D gene uncertain. The ends were cut back, 0 bases at V and 12 bases at J, with 11 bases in the middle. The CDR3 covers 12 residues. Germline values: CDR1 MNHNS, CDR2 SASEGT. The CDR3 reads CASSEALRPEYF. DNA of the CDR3: TGTGCCAGCAGTGAAGCGCTTCGGCCCGAGTACTTC.

This chain links TRBV25-1 with TRBJ1-1; a possible D gene is TRBD1 (5 bases). This CDR3 contains 17 residues. The germline V gene has CDR1 MGHDK and CDR2 SYGVNS. Deletions cut 0 bases from V and 5 bases from J, with 19 bases between. Written as DNA, the CDR3 is TGTGCCAGCAGTGAATATCTCAATGTGGGGGATCGGACTGAAGCTTTCTTT. This gives the protein CASSEYLNVGDRTEAFF.

The genes are TRBV7-2 and TRBJ2-7, with 7 bases fitting TRBD1. Germline V lookup: CDR1 SGHTA, CDR2 FQGNSA. The J segment lost 3 bases and the V segment lost 5 bases, leaving 4 bases of the junction unmatched. The CDR3 consists of 13 residues. The chain's CDR3 is CASSHRQGYEQYF. CDR3 coding DNA: TGTGCCAGCAGCCACAGACAGGGCTACGAGCAGTACTTC.

The rearrangement joins TRBV6-5 to TRBJ1-1; no reliable D call. Germline-derived CDR1 and CDR2 are MNHEY and SVGAGI. Trimming removed 2 bases at V and 7 bases at J, with 17 bases between. CDR3 length: 15 residues. In DNA form, the CDR3 reads TGTGCCAGCAGTTACCAGTGGGAGTGGAGTGGTGAAGCTTTCTTT. Amino acids: CASSYQWEWSGEAFF.